The rows below give T cell receptor beta chains drawn from one sample of a study of CD8 T cells in ankylosing spondylitis. TCRdb used MiXCR to reprocess the 5' RACE reads, holding one entry per CDR3 protein. Here the sample spans over 200,000 distinct CDR3 sequences, roughly a tenth being singletons. The sample comprised blood, either unsorted or a sorted T cell fraction (not recorded which). The receptors come from a male donor with ankylosing spondylitis or in good health (not recorded which). Both conserved end residues are part of each CDR3. The D gene is left open where the match is weak. Only part of the rows carry a size: once, few, many, or a class if the clone is expanded.

v_call	clone_size	d_call	j_call	cdr3_aa	cdr3_nt
TRBV3-1	NA	NA	TRBJ1-1	CASRLNRNTEAFF	TGTGCCAGCAGGTTAAACAGGAACACTGAAGCTTTCTTT
TRBV5-6	NA	TRBD2	TRBJ2-7	CASSPLAGGSDEQYF	TGTGCCAGCAGCCCCCTAGCGGGGGGTTCTGACGAGCAGTACTTC
TRBV12-3/TRBV12-4	many	TRBD2	TRBJ2-1	CASSPTMGTSGELGEQFF	TGTGCCAGCAGTCCAACAATGGGGACTAGCGGGGAGCTCGGTGAGCAGTTCTTC
TRBV20-1	NA	NA	TRBJ2-4	CSARGGKNIQYF	TGCAGTGCGCGCGGAGGCAAAAACATTCAGTACTTC
TRBV15	many	NA	TRBJ2-1	CATSRDRAAGSYNEQFF	TGTGCCACCAGCAGAGATCGGGCCGCCGGATCTTACAATGAGCAGTTCTTC
TRBV12-3/TRBV12-4	few	TRBD2	TRBJ2-2	CASRRTSGGARELFF	TGTGCCAGCAGACGGACTAGCGGGGGGGCCAGGGAGCTGTTTTTT
TRBV29-1	few	NA	TRBJ1-1	CSVGGDTEAFF	TGCAGCGTTGGGGGGGACACTGAAGCTTTCTTT
TRBV5-6	many	TRBD1	TRBJ2-4	CASSPPGTESIQYF	TGTGCCAGCAGCCCGCCCGGGACAGAAAGCATTCAGTACTTC
TRBV2	many	NA	TRBJ2-7	CASSEAASPEQYF	TGTGCCAGCAGTGAAGCGGCTAGCCCCGAGCAGTACTTC
TRBV7-3	NA	NA	TRBJ2-5	CASSPQISPQETQYF	TGTGCCAGCAGCCCCCAGATAAGCCCCCAAGAGACCCAGTACTTC
TRBV3-1	many	NA	TRBJ1-3	CASSQVGGAGNTIYF	TGTGCCAGCAGCCAAGTTGGGGGCGCTGGAAACACCATATATTTT
TRBV12-3/TRBV12-4	many	TRBD2	TRBJ2-3	CASSLTSGGWDTQYF	TGTGCCAGCAGTCTTACTAGCGGGGGGTGGGATACGCAGTATTTT
TRBV10-3	NA	TRBD2	TRBJ2-3	CAISHPGGLTDTQYF	TGTGCCATCAGCCATCCGGGGGGGCTAACAGATACGCAGTATTTT
TRBV20-1	once	TRBD2	TRBJ2-5	CSARHSGGETQYF	TGCAGTGCCAGGCACAGCGGGGGGGAGACCCAGTACTTC
TRBV27	few	TRBD2	TRBJ2-7	CASSLSGGVLDEQYF	TGTGCCAGCAGTTTATCTGGGGGGGTATTGGACGAGCAGTACTTC
TRBV27	many	TRBD2	TRBJ2-5	CASSLSLAGGLQETQYF	TGTGCCAGCAGTTTATCACTAGCGGGGGGCCTACAAGAGACCCAGTACTTC
TRBV12-3/TRBV12-4	NA	NA	TRBJ2-1	CASSSRDNEQFF	TGTGCCAGCAGTTCCAGGGACAATGAGCAGTTCTTC
TRBV28	many	NA	TRBJ2-7	CASSFRARVGYEQYF	TGTGCCAGCAGTTTCAGGGCCAGGGTCGGCTACGAGCAGTACTTC
TRBV20-1	many	NA	TRBJ2-1	CSANYRVHEQFF	TGCAGTGCTAATTACAGGGTCCATGAGCAGTTCTTC
TRBV28	NA	NA	TRBJ1-6	CASNQGTYNSPLHF	TGTGCCAGTAACCAGGGAACCTATAATTCACCCCTCCACTTT
TRBV2	many	NA	TRBJ1-1	CASSNDNLNTEAFF	TGTGCCAGCAGTAACGACAACTTGAACACTGAAGCTTTCTTT
TRBV12-3/TRBV12-4	few	NA	TRBJ1-6	CASRKGESPLHF	TGTGCCAGCAGGAAAGGGGAGTCACCCCTCCACTTT
TRBV5-1	NA	TRBD1	TRBJ2-3	CASSLGDRGSTDTQYF	TGCGCCAGCAGCTTGGGGGACAGGGGAAGCACAGATACGCAGTATTTT
TRBV2	NA	NA	TRBJ2-5	CASGGRGGGLPETQYF	TGTGCCAGTGGGGGGCGCGGAGGGGGTCTCCCAGAGACCCAGTACTTC
TRBV11-3	NA	NA	TRBJ2-5	CASSWTAAETQYF	TGTGCCAGCAGCTGGACAGCGGCGGAGACCCAGTACTTC
TRBV12-3/TRBV12-4	many	NA	TRBJ1-5	CASSRVENQPQHF	TGTGCCAGCAGCAGGGTGGAGAATCAGCCCCAGCATTTT
TRBV7-8	few	NA	TRBJ1-1	CASSWLPRAQNTEAFF	TGTGCCAGCAGCTGGCTGCCACGGGCACAAAACACTGAAGCTTTCTTT
TRBV10-3	many	NA	TRBJ2-5	CAISETTRMGETQYF	TGTGCCATCAGTGAAACCACCCGAATGGGAGAGACCCAGTACTTC
TRBV20-1	many	TRBD1	TRBJ1-4	CSARDRQGLQAKLFF	TGCAGTGCTAGGGATCGACAGGGTCTCCAGGCAAAACTGTTTTTT
TRBV20-1	many	TRBD1	TRBJ2-7	CSARDSVQEQYF	TGCAGCGCCCGGGACAGCGTCCAGGAGCAGTACTTC
TRBV5-6	NA	TRBD2	TRBJ2-5	CASSAGLAGLYQETQYF	TGTGCCAGCAGCGCGGGACTAGCGGGCCTGTACCAAGAGACCCAGTACTTC
TRBV21-1	few	NA	TRBJ2-3	CASRRQGTVNTDTQYF	TGTGCCAGCAGGAGACAGGGTACTGTGAACACAGATACGCAGTATTTT
TRBV7-2	many	NA	TRBJ2-2	CASSSHGGDNGELFF	TGTGCCAGCAGCTCCCACGGGGGTGACAACGGGGAGCTGTTTTTT
TRBV7-6	few	TRBD2	TRBJ2-5	CASSSLLAGGIQETQYF	TGTGCCAGCAGCTCACTACTAGCGGGGGGTATCCAAGAGACCCAGTACTTC
TRBV10-3	few	TRBD1	TRBJ2-3	CAISPDRDTDTQYF	TGTGCCATCAGTCCAGACAGGGACACAGATACGCAGTATTTT
TRBV20-1	many	NA	TRBJ1-4	CSAVQYNEKLFF	TGCAGTGCTGTCCAGTATAATGAAAAACTGTTTTTT
TRBV7-9	NA	NA	TRBJ1-1	CASSPIAPGFQGTEAFF	TGTGCCAGCAGCCCTATAGCCCCAGGGTTTCAGGGGACTGAAGCTTTCTTT
TRBV11-2	many	NA	TRBJ2-5	CASSPKLETQYF	TGTGCCAGCAGCCCAAAGCTAGAGACCCAGTACTTC
TRBV3-1	many	TRBD1	TRBJ1-5	CASSPSGTGTHQPQHF	TGTGCCAGCAGCCCGTCCGGGACAGGGACTCATCAGCCCCAGCATTTT
TRBV7-3	many	NA	TRBJ2-2	CASSLMGARNTGELFF	TGTGCCAGCAGCTTAATGGGGGCCAGGAACACCGGGGAGCTGTTTTTT
TRBV20-1	NA	TRBD1	TRBJ1-6	CSARDNHRQGDNSPLHF	TGCAGTGCTAGAGACAACCACAGACAGGGGGATAATTCACCCCTCCACTTT
TRBV2	few	TRBD1	TRBJ1-6	CASSDTPGQISINSPLHF	TGTGCCAGCAGTGACACACCGGGACAGATATCAATCAATTCACCCCTCCACTTT
TRBV29-1	NA	TRBD1	TRBJ2-3	CSAARQGRTDTQYF	TGCAGCGCAGCCCGACAGGGGCGCACAGATACGCAGTATTTT
TRBV29-1	NA	NA	TRBJ1-1	CSVQGDTEAFF	TGCAGCGTTCAGGGAGACACTGAAGCTTTCTTT
TRBV7-6	many	TRBD1	TRBJ1-1	CASRNTGVSMNTEAFF	TGTGCCAGCAGAAACACAGGGGTCAGTATGAACACTGAAGCTTTCTTT
TRBV30	NA	NA	TRBJ1-1	CAWNPGGEAFF	TGTGCCTGGAACCCGGGGGGTGAAGCTTTCTTT
TRBV4-2	NA	TRBD1	TRBJ2-2	CASSQDVDRGSRELFF	TGTGCCAGCAGCCAAGATGTGGACAGGGGTTCGCGGGAGCTGTTTTTT
TRBV6-5	few	TRBD1	TRBJ2-5	CASSLGTGKGQETQYF	TGTGCCAGCAGTTTAGGGACAGGGAAGGGCCAAGAGACCCAGTACTTC
TRBV14	many	NA	TRBJ2-1	CASSQVRQDLYNEQFF	TGTGCCAGCAGCCAAGTACGACAGGATCTCTACAATGAGCAGTTCTTC
TRBV6-1	NA	NA	TRBJ2-3	CASSEVGRTDTQYF	TGTGCCAGCAGTGAAGTCGGCCGGACAGATACGCAGTATTTT
TRBV20-1	few	TRBD2	TRBJ2-1	CSARVILLAGGDEQFF	TGCAGTGCTAGAGTTATCCTCCTAGCGGGGGGGGATGAGCAGTTCTTC
TRBV28	many	NA	TRBJ2-3	CASGGGRGTADTQYF	TGTGCCAGCGGGGGGGGCAGGGGGACCGCGGATACGCAGTATTTT
TRBV5-1	many	NA	TRBJ2-7	CASSTTQAYEQYF	TGCGCCAGCAGCACGACCCAGGCCTACGAGCAGTACTTC
TRBV9	many	NA	TRBJ1-2	CASSVVGNGYTF	TGTGCCAGCAGCGTAGTAGGGAACGGCTACACCTTC